The 7 T cell receptor beta chains given below trace back to one sample, sequenced in a study of vaccination and CD4 T cells after COVID-19. This sample's treatment: roughly 10-day PBMC culture with coronavirus spike peptide pools or control peptides (ViraFEST assay). Their target antigens are unknown. Sequencing of cultured CD4+ T cell DNA used the Oncomine TCR Beta short-read assay. TCRdb itself ran the PCR reads through MiXCR, one entry per CDR3 protein. The top ten clones hold about 15% of a sample with about 14,000 distinct CDR3 sequences, around two fifths of them seen once. The sample comprised cultured CD4+ T cells from blood. The receptors were gathered from a human donor with COVID-19.

This clonotype is a singleton in its sample. The chain is built from TRBV6-5 and TRBJ2-1; TRBD1 matches 8 bases. The junction had 5 bases not matched to a gene; V was cut back by 2 bases and J by 2 bases. From germline, CDR1 is MNHEY and CDR2 SVGAGI. This CDR3 is 16 amino acids long. This chain's CDR3 is CASSYTGTGTYNEQFF. The CDR3 DNA sequence: TGTGCCAGCAGTTACACCGGGACAGGAACCTACAATGAGCAGTTCTTC.

V and J are TRBV7-9 and TRBJ1-4, with no clear D. The CDR3 length is 17 residues. Germline V gives CDR1 SEHNR, CDR2 FQNEAQ (reference sequence). V was clipped by 5 bases and J by 0 bases, with 16 bases between them. This CDR3 reads CASSAPRTRATNEKLFF. CDR3 in DNA: TGTGCCAGCAGCGCCCCTCGGACCCGTGCAACTAATGAAAAACTGTTTTTT. Full variable domain (missing parts from reference TRBV7-9 and TRBJ1-4): DTGVSQNPRHKITKRGQNVTFRCDPISEHNRLYWYRQTLGQGPEFLTYFQNEAQLEKSRLLSDRFSAERPKGSFSTLEIQRTEQGDSAMYLCASSAPRTRATNEKLFFGSGTQLSVL.

This sequence joins TRBV27 and TRBJ2-5, with D perhaps matching TRBD1 (7 bases). Germline CDR1 is MNHEY and CDR2 is SMNVEV (reference sequence). With 5 bases removed from V and 5 bases from J, the gap between germline ends came to 21 bases. The CDR3 sequence is 16 residues long. The CDR3 bases are TGTGCCAGCAGTATCCTGACAGGGAAGGGAGGCGAGACCCAGTACTTC. Translation: CASSILTGKGGETQYF.

The chain couples TRBV12-5 to TRBJ1-6; possible D gene TRBD1, 5 bases. Germline CDR1 LGHNT, CDR2 FRNRAP. This CDR3 spans 13 amino acids. V lost 6 bases, J lost 7 bases, and 10 bases lay in between. CDR3 in DNA: TGTGCTAGTGGCCGCGACAGCAATTCACCCCTCCACTTT. Amino acid sequence: CASGRDSNSPLHF. The full variable domain, in which reference TRBV12-5 and TRBJ1-6 provide the parts outside the CDR3, is DARVTQTPRHKVTEMGQEVTMRCQPILGHNTVFWYRQTMMQGLELLAYFRNRAPLDDSGMPKDRFSAEMPDATLATLKIQPSEPRDSAVYFCASGRDSNSPLHFGNGTRLTVT.

This chain uses TRBV6-2 or TRBV6-3 with TRBJ2-3; D call uncertain. V was clipped by 2 bases and J by 4 bases, with 7 bases between them. This CDR3 comprises 13 residues. The V gene's germline CDR1 is MNHEY and CDR2 SVGEGT. CDR3 residues: CASSYRGADTQYF. CDR3 coding DNA: TGTGCCAGCAGTTACCGAGGTGCAGATACGCAGTATTTT.

The V call is TRBV11-3, the J call TRBJ2-1; no firm D call. The length of the CDR3 is 12 residues. Germline V lookup: CDR1 SGHNT, CDR2 YENEEA. V dropped 4 bases and J dropped 8 bases, with 9 bases sitting between them. The CDR3 DNA is TGTGCCAGCAGCTCTACGCCCGATGAGCAGTTCTTC. This codes for CASSSTPDEQFF.

Concerning this clonotype itself: The junction shows a germline mismatch at one end, possibly a read error. The chain employs TRBV19 and TRBJ2-5; D not certain. The germline CDR1 and CDR2 sequences are LNHDA and SQIVND (reference sequence). This CDR3 contains 13 residues. CDR3 in DNA: TGTGTCAGTAGTATGGCCACCCAAGAGACCCAGTACTTC. This translates into CVSSMATQETQYF.